The T cell receptor beta chain described here comes from a study of T cells in Graves' hyperthyroidism and ophthalmopathy. Across the whole study: The initial diagnosis was the point when peripheral blood was collected, ahead of any treatment.

RNA transcripts served as the template for amplifying TCR beta CDR3 regions. HTBI primers drove first-round RT-PCR of the TCR CDR3. Via MiXCR, TCRdb re-called the multiplex PCR reads, giving one row per CDR3 protein. The sample shows approximately 400,000 distinct CDR3 sequences, around an eighth of them seen only once. The V end was cut by 5 bases, the J end by 5 bases, with 9 bases between. Germline V gene lookup returns CDR1 SEHNR and CDR2 FQNEAQ (reference sequence). This CDR3 has 12 residues. It was at first hyperthyroidism diagnosis, before any ophthalmopathy symptoms, that the blood sample was taken.

This receptor was obtained from a man younger than 40 with Graves' hyperthyroidism that later progressed to Graves' ophthalmopathy. What was sequenced was blood. The chain uses TRBV7-9 and TRBJ1-1; D call uncertain. CDR3 sequence reads: CASSTGITEAFF. CDR3 DNA sequence: TGTGCCAGCAGCACCGGCATAACTGAAGCTTTCTTT.